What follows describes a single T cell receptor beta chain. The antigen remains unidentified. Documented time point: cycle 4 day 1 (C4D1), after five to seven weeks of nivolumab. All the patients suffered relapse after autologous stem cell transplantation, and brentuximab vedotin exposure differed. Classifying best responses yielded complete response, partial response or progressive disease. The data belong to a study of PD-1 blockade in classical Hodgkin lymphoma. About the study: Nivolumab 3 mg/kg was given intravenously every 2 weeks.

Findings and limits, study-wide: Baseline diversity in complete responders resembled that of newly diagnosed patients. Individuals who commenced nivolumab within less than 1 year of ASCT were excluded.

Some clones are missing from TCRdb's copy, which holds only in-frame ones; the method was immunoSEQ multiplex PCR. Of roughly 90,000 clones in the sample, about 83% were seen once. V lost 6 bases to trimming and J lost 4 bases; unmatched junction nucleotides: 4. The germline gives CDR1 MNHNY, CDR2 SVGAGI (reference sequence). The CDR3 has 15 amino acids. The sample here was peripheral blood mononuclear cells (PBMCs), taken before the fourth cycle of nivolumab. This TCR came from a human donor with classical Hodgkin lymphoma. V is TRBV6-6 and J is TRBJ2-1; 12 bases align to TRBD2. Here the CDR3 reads CASSPGLAGYNEQFF. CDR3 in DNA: TGTGCCAGCAGCCCCGGACTAGCGGGATACAATGAGCAGTTCTTC.